This T cell receptor (beta chain) was sequenced during a study of shared clonotypes between healthy human individuals. Repertoires were generated with immunoSEQ multiplex PCR, while TCRdb's copy carries only in-frame clones and drops some. This table holds about 1,500,000 clones, roughly 96% found once. Germline loops: CDR1 MDHEN, CDR2 SYDVKM. The CDR3 spans 18 residues. Trimming shortened V by 3 bases and J by 7 bases, and 25 bases separated the two germline ends. The specimen sequenced was naive CD4+ T cells sorted from blood. Subset described: CD45RA+ positively selected. The receptor was derived from a man aged 25 to 45 in good health. This chain joins TRBV28 and TRBJ1-5, with a tentative D call TRBD1 (6 bases). CDR3 in amino acids: CASSLPPMGAGNGQPQHF. In nucleotides, the CDR3 is TGTGCCAGCAGTTTGCCCCCCATGGGGGCAGGGAACGGGCAGCCCCAGCATTTT.